This T cell receptor beta chain was obtained from a study of cytomegalovirus exposure and HLA in healthy donors. General study points: In an earlier analysis, most TCR beta V segments were productive about 87% or about 30% of the time.

The germline gives CDR1 SQVTM, CDR2 ANQGSEA. This CDR3 region has 16 residues. Trimming at V came to 0 bases and at J to 2 bases, leaving 10 bases not matched to a gene. Note on this clone: Antigen specificity is unknown.

With 60 Vbeta and 13 Jbeta primers, the PCR was carried out. Sequencing was performed with immunoSEQ multiplex PCR; in TCRdb, only in-frame clones are kept and a portion is missing. In the table there are about 180,000 clones, 77% of which are singletons. The chain employs TRBV29-1 and TRBJ2-7; TRBD1 aligns across 7 bases. The specimen was PBMCs. This clonotype was obtained from a man younger than 35 in good health and CMV-seronegative. DNA for the CDR3: TGCAGCGTTGAAGAGGGAGAGACAGGGCAGACCTACGAGCAGTACTTC. It yields the protein CSVEEGETGQTYEQYF.